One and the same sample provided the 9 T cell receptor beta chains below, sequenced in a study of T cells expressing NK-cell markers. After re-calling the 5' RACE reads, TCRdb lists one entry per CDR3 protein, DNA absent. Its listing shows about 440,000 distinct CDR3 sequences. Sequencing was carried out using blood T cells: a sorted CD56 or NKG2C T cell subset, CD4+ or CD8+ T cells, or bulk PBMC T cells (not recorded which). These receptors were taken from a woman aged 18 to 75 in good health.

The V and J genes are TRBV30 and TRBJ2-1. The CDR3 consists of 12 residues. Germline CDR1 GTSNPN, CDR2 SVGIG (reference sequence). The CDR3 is CAWSRSHNEQFF.

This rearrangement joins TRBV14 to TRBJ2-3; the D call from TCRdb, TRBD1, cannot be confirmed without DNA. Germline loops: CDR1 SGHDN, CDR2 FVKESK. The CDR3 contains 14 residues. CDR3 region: CASSQSGRRDTQYF.

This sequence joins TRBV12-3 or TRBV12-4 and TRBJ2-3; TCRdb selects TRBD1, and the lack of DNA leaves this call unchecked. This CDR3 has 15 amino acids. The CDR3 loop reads CASKRGRARTDTQYF.

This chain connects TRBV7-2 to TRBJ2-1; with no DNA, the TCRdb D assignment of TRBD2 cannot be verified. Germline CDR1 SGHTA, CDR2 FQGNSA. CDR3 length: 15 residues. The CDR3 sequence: CASNLLAGGLDEQFF.

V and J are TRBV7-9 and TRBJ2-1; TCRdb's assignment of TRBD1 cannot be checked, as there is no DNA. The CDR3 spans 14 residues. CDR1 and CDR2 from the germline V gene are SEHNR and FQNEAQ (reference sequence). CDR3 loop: CASSFPGASNEQFF.

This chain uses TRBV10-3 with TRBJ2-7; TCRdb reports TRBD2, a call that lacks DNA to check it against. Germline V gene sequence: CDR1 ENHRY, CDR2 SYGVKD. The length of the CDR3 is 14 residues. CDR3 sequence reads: CAISEPPMGPEQYF.

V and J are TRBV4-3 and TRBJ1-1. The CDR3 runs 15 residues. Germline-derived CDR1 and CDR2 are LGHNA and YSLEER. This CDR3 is CASSQAQGVHTEAFF.

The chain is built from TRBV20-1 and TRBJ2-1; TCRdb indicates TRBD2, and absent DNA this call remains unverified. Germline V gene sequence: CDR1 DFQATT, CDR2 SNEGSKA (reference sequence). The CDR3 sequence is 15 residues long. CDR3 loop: CSARGTGTSNNEQFF.

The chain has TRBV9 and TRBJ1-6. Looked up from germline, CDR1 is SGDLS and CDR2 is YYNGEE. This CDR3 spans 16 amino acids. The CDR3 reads CASSAGTASYNSPLHF.